In this sample, the clone carrying this TCR beta chain turned up a few times. The data stem from a study of blood T cells in healthy people across ages. Primed by a sample-barcoded 5' primer and a J-beta primer mix, a second PCR proceeded for about 7 to 11 cycles. TCRdb re-called the 5' RACE reads with MiXCR, one entry per CDR3 protein. The sample contains 1.8 million or so distinct CDR3 sequences, roughly 43% of which appear only once. Sequencing input: blood. The TCR originated in a human donor in good health.

The CDR3 bases are TGTGCCAGCAGCCCGCAGGCTACAGATACGCAGTATTTT. This codes for CASSPQATDTQYF. The genes are TRBV7-9 and TRBJ2-3; no clear D gene. The V end lost 5 bases, the J end lost 3 bases, and 9 bases lay between the germline ends. The CDR3 is made up of 13 amino acids. Germline CDR1 SEHNR, CDR2 FQNEAQ (reference sequence).